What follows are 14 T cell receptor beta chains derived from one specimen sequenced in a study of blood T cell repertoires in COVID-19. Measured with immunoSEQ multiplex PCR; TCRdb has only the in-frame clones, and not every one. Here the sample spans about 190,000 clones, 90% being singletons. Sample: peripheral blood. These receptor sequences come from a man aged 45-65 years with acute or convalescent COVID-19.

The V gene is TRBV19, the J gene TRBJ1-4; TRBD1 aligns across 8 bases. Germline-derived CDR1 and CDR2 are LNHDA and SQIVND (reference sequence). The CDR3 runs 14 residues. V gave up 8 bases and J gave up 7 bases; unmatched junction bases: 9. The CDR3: CASFGQGLGEKLFF. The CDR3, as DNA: TGTGCCAGTTTTGGACAGGGTCTCGGTGAAAAACTGTTTTTT.

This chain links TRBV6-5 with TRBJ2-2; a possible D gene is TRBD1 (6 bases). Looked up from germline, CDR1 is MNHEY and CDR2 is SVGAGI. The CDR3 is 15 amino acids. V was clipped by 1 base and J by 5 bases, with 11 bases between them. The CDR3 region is CASSYFSGETGELFF. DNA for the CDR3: TGTGCCAGCAGTTACTTCTCAGGGGAAACCGGGGAGCTGTTTTTT.

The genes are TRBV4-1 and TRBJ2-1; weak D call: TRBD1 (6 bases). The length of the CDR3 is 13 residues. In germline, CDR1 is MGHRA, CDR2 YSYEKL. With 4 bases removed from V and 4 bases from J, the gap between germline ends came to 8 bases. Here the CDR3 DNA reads TGCGCCAGCAGCCTCACAGGGTACAATGAGCAGTTCTTC. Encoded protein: CASSLTGYNEQFF.

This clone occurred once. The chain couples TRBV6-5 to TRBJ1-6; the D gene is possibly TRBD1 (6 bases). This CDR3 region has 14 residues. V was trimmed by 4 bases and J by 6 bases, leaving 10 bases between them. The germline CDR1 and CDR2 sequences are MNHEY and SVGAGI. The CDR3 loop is CASSLDRSNSPLHF. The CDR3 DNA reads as TGTGCCAGCAGTTTAGACAGGAGTAATTCACCCCTCCACTTT.

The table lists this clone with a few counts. Written as DNA, the CDR3 is TGTGCCAGCAGTTACGACAAGACCCGAGACACCATATATTTT. Encoded protein: CASSYDKTRDTIYF. J is TRBJ1-3 and V is TRBV6-2 or TRBV6-3; D not resolved. The CDR3 is 14 residues long. Trimming shortened V by 2 bases and J by 8 bases, and 13 bases separated the two germline ends. Germline CDR1 MNHEY, CDR2 SVGEGT.

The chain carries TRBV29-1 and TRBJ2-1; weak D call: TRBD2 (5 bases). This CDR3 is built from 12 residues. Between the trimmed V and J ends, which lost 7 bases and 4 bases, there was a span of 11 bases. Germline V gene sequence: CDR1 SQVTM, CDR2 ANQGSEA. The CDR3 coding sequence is TGCAGCGGGGTTGAGGGTTACAATGAGCAGTTCTTC. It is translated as CSGVEGYNEQFF.

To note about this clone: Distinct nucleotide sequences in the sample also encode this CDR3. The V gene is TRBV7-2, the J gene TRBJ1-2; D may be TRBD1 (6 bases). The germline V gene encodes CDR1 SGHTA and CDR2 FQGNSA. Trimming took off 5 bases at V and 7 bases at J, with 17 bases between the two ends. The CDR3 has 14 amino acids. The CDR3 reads CASSIGGGWTGYTF. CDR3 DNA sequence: TGTGCCAGCAGCATAGGGGGGGGTTGGACTGGCTACACCTTC.

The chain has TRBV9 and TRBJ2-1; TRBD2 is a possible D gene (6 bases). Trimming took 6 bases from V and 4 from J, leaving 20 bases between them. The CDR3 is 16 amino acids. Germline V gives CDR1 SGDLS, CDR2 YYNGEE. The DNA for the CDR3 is TGTGCCAGCACCCCCATGTTGATAGCGGAGTACAATGAGCAGTTCTTC. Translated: CASTPMLIAEYNEQFF. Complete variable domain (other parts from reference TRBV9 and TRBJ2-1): DSGVTQTPKHLITATGQRVTLRCSPRSGDLSVYWYQQSLDQGLQFLIQYYNGEERAKGNILERFSAQQFPDLHSELNLSSLELGDSALYFCASTPMLIAEYNEQFFGPGTRLTVL.

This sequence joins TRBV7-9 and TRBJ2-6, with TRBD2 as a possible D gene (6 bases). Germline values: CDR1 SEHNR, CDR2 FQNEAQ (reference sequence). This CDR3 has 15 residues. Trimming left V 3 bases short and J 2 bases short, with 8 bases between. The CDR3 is CASSFGGTGANVLTF. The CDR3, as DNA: TGTGCCAGCAGCTTTGGAGGGACTGGGGCCAACGTCCTGACTTTC.

The CDR3 bases are TGTGCCAGCAGTTTAGCGCTAACAGGGGGGCAGTTCTTC. Protein: CASSLALTGGQFF. The V gene is TRBV12-3 or TRBV12-4, the J gene TRBJ2-1, with 8 bases aligning to TRBD1. J was trimmed by 12 bases and V by 0 bases; bases with no gene match: 4. The CDR3 totals 13 residues.

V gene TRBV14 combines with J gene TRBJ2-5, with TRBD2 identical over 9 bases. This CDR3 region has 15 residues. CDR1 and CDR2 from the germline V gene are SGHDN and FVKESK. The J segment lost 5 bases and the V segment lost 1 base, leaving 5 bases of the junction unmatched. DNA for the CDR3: TGTGCCAGCAGCCAAGCAATTAGCGGGAGTGAGACCCAGTACTTC. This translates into CASSQAISGSETQYF.

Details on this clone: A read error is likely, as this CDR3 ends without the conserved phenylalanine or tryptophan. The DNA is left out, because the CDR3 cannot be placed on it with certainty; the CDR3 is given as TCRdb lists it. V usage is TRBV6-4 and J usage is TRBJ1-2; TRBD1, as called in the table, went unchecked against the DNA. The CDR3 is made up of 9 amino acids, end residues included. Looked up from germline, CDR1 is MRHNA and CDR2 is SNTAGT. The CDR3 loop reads CASRETGEV.

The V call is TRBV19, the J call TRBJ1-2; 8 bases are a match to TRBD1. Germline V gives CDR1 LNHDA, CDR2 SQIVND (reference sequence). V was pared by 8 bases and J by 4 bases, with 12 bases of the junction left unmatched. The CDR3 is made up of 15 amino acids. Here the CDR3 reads CASGRQGPLVYGYTF. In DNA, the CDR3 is TGTGCCAGTGGACGACAGGGGCCCCTGGTCTATGGCTACACCTTC.

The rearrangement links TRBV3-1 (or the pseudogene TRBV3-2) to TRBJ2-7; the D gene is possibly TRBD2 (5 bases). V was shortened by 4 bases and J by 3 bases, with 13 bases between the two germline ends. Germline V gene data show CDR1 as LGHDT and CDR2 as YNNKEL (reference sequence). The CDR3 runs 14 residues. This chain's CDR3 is CASSPGRALYEQYF. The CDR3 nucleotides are TGTGCCAGCAGCCCCGGGCGGGCTCTCTACGAGCAGTACTTC.